Listed below are T cell receptor beta chains from one sample, sequenced in a study of blood T cell repertoires in COVID-19. TCRdb's copy holds only in-frame clones and misses some; the assay was immunoSEQ multiplex PCR. This table has more than 300,000 clones, roughly 90% appearing once. Sample: peripheral blood. The receptors stem from a man between 18 and 29 years old who had recovered from COVID-19. Each CDR3 is given with its conserved first and last residue. Fields, in order: CDR3 DNA, CDR3 protein, clone size, D gene, J gene, V gene. D genes are given only for firm matches. A row's size may be missing; if present it is once, few, many or a size class.

cdr3_nt: TGTGCCAGCAGCCAAGCCCGCACTGAAGCTTTCTTT; cdr3_aa: CASSQARTEAFF; clone_size: .; d_call: .; j_call: TRBJ1-1; v_call: TRBV3-1/TRBV3-2
cdr3_nt: TGTGCCAGCAGTTACGGGGTGTTTGGCGGGACAGGTATCCTAGGGGAGTACTTC; cdr3_aa: CASSYGVFGGTGILGEYF; clone_size: .; d_call: TRBD1; j_call: TRBJ2-7; v_call: TRBV6-2/TRBV6-3
cdr3_nt: TGTGCCAGCAGCTTACTAGCGGGAGAGGTCAATGAGCAGTTCTTC; cdr3_aa: CASSLLAGEVNEQFF; clone_size: .; d_call: TRBD2; j_call: TRBJ2-1; v_call: TRBV7-3
cdr3_nt: TGCGCCAGTACCCTCCTTTCGGGGTCCACAGATACGCAGTATTTT; cdr3_aa: CASTLLSGSTDTQYF; clone_size: .; d_call: .; j_call: TRBJ2-3; v_call: TRBV5-1
cdr3_nt: TGTGCCAGCAGTCATGACCCTCTGAGGGATACGCAGTATTTT; cdr3_aa: CASSHDPLRDTQYF; clone_size: .; d_call: .; j_call: TRBJ2-3; v_call: TRBV28
cdr3_nt: TGTGCCAGCACAAGGGGTGTAGGGGGCACTGAAGCTTTCTTT; cdr3_aa: CASTRGVGGTEAFF; clone_size: .; d_call: .; j_call: TRBJ1-1; v_call: TRBV25-1
cdr3_nt: TGTGCCAGCAGTCCCCCTGGACACAACACCGGGGAGCTGTTTTTT; cdr3_aa: CASSPPGHNTGELFF; clone_size: .; d_call: .; j_call: TRBJ2-2; v_call: TRBV6-5
cdr3_nt: TGCGCCAGCAGCTCGAGCGAAGGGAGTTTACGGGGAGCTTTCTTT; cdr3_aa: CASSSSEGSLRGAFF; clone_size: .; d_call: .; j_call: TRBJ1-1; v_call: TRBV5-1
cdr3_nt: TGTGCTAGTGGGGCCGGGACAGGGAGTCTCGGTGAGCAGTTCTTC; cdr3_aa: CASGAGTGSLGEQFF; clone_size: .; d_call: TRBD1; j_call: TRBJ2-1; v_call: TRBV12-5
cdr3_nt: TGCGCCAGCAGCCCTGGGACAGGGAAATACGAGCAGTACTTC; cdr3_aa: CASSPGTGKYEQYF; clone_size: few; d_call: TRBD1; j_call: TRBJ2-7; v_call: TRBV4-3
cdr3_nt: TGTGCCAGTAGTATAGACGACAGGCGACTAGCGGGAGGGCCGAACGGGGAGCTGTTTTTT; cdr3_aa: CASSIDDRRLAGGPNGELFF; clone_size: .; d_call: TRBD2; j_call: TRBJ2-2; v_call: TRBV19
cdr3_nt: TGTGCCAGCAGCTTAGGACAGGAGAACACTGAAGCTTTCTTT; cdr3_aa: CASSLGQENTEAFF; clone_size: .; d_call: .; j_call: TRBJ1-1; v_call: TRBV7-9
cdr3_nt: TGTGCCAGCAGCGCGATTACAGGGGGCGAAAGGAGGGGCTACACCTTC; cdr3_aa: CASSAITGGERRGYTF; clone_size: .; d_call: TRBD1; j_call: TRBJ1-2; v_call: TRBV7-9
cdr3_nt: TGTGCCAGCAGCCATCAGAACACCGGGGAGCTGTTTTTT; cdr3_aa: CASSHQNTGELFF; clone_size: .; d_call: .; j_call: TRBJ2-2; v_call: TRBV14
cdr3_nt: TGCGCCAGCAGCTCTGACAGTATCGGGGAGCTGTTTTTT; cdr3_aa: CASSSDSIGELFF; clone_size: .; d_call: .; j_call: TRBJ2-2; v_call: TRBV5-1
cdr3_nt: TGCGCCAGCAGCTTGGTAGGGGAAGCCTATGGCTACACCTTC; cdr3_aa: CASSLVGEAYGYTF; clone_size: .; d_call: .; j_call: TRBJ1-2; v_call: TRBV5-1
cdr3_nt: TGTGCCACCAGTGACCCTACTAGCGGGAGGGTCTTCCAAGAGACCCAGTACTTC; cdr3_aa: CATSDPTSGRVFQETQYF; clone_size: .; d_call: TRBD2; j_call: TRBJ2-5; v_call: TRBV24-1
cdr3_nt: TGTGCCAGCACCACGACACCGAACACTGAAGCTTTCTTT; cdr3_aa: CASTTTPNTEAFF; clone_size: .; d_call: .; j_call: TRBJ1-1; v_call: TRBV27
cdr3_nt: TGTGCCAGCTCACCGGACAGGGTGGGTGAGCAGTTCTTC; cdr3_aa: CASSPDRVGEQFF; clone_size: .; d_call: TRBD1; j_call: TRBJ2-1; v_call: TRBV18
cdr3_nt: TGTGCCACCAGTGAGGCAGGTAGCAATCAGCCCCAGCATTTT; cdr3_aa: CATSEAGSNQPQHF; clone_size: few; d_call: .; j_call: TRBJ1-5; v_call: TRBV24-1
cdr3_nt: TGTGCCAGCAGCCCTAGGACTAGCGAAAACTACGAGCAGTACTTC; cdr3_aa: CASSPRTSENYEQYF; clone_size: .; d_call: TRBD2; j_call: TRBJ2-7; v_call: TRBV4-2
cdr3_nt: TGTGCCAGCAGTGAAAAGGGGCATGTTATAAGCTCCTATAATTCACCCCTCCACTTT; cdr3_aa: CASSEKGHVISSYNSPLHF; clone_size: .; d_call: .; j_call: TRBJ1-6; v_call: TRBV6-1
cdr3_nt: TGTGCCAGCAGCTCGACAGGACAGGGGAACACTGAAGCTTTCTTT; cdr3_aa: CASSSTGQGNTEAFF; clone_size: .; d_call: TRBD1; j_call: TRBJ1-1; v_call: TRBV7-9
cdr3_nt: TGTGCCAGCAGCTTAGGCGGGACCTCTAACTATGGCTACACCTTC; cdr3_aa: CASSLGGTSNYGYTF; clone_size: .; d_call: .; j_call: TRBJ1-2; v_call: TRBV11-2